These T cell receptor beta chains were read from a single sample in a study of blood T cells in healthy people across ages. TCRdb independently ran MiXCR on the 5' RACE reads; one entry per CDR3 protein. The sample lists hundreds of thousands of distinct CDR3 sequences, 40% to 45% occurring once. The sequenced material came from blood. The receptor source for this set is a woman aged 55-69 years in good health. CDR3s include the opening cysteine and the closing phenylalanine or tryptophan. The D gene is left open where the match is weak. Clone size is given for some rows only: seen once, a few or many times, or a class if the clone is expanded.

D	size	J	V	CDR3	DNA
TRBD1	NA	TRBJ1-1	TRBV13	CASSFPGGNTEAFF	TGTGCCAGCAGCTTTCCAGGGGGGAACACTGAAGCTTTCTTT
TRBD1	NA	TRBJ1-2	TRBV4-2	CASSPDRGTDGYTF	TGTGCCAGCAGCCCGGACAGGGGGACGGATGGCTACACCTTC
TRBD2	NA	TRBJ2-1	TRBV5-1	CASSVGPSGSGQFF	TGCGCTAGCAGCGTGGGGCCTAGCGGGAGTGGGCAGTTCTTC
TRBD1	few	TRBJ1-3	TRBV4-2	CASSQGDRWGGNTIYF	TGTGCCAGCAGCCAAGGGGACAGATGGGGCGGGAACACCATATATTTT
NA	NA	TRBJ2-2	TRBV10-3	CAISESAGKPSGSNTGELFF	TGTGCCATCAGTGAGTCGGCCGGAAAACCCTCTGGGTCGAACACCGGGGAGCTGTTTTTT
TRBD2	few	TRBJ2-1	TRBV24-1	CATRELAETEQFF	TGTGCCACCAGGGAACTAGCGGAGACTGAGCAGTTCTTC
TRBD1	few	TRBJ1-2	TRBV28	CASSSPGQGILNYGYTF	TGTGCCAGCAGTTCCCCGGGACAGGGGATATTAAACTATGGCTACACCTTC
NA	NA	TRBJ2-3	TRBV11-2	CASSQSRADTQYF	TGTGCCAGCAGCCAATCGCGGGCAGATACGCAGTATTTT
TRBD2	NA	TRBJ2-3	TRBV20-1	CSASPISGGLHRDTQYF	TGCAGTGCTAGTCCCATTAGCGGGGGCCTACACCGTGATACGCAGTATTTT
NA	NA	TRBJ1-2	TRBV29-1	CSVTDRPYGYTF	TGCAGCGTGACCGATAGGCCGTATGGCTACACCTTC
NA	NA	TRBJ1-1	TRBV9	CASSVGQGNTETFF	NA
NA	NA	TRBJ2-3	TRBV25-1	CASSDASGYLTQYF	TGTGCCAGCAGTGATGCCAGCGGCTACCTTACGCAGTATTTT
NA	NA	TRBJ2-1	TRBV28	CASSYQNLGEQFF	TGTGCCAGCAGTTATCAGAACCTAGGTGAGCAGTTCTTC
NA	few	TRBJ2-1	TRBV20-1	CSGPKQGINEQFF	TGCAGTGGTCCTAAACAGGGAATCAATGAGCAGTTCTTC
TRBD1	once	TRBJ2-3	TRBV27	CASSNRGIYLTDTQYF	TGTGCCAGCAGCAACAGGGGAATTTACTTAACGGATACGCAGTATTTT
NA	NA	TRBJ2-7	TRBV20-1	CSAREGGGYEQYF	TGCAGTGCTAGAGAAGGGGGAGGCTACGAGCAGTACTTC
NA	NA	TRBJ2-7	TRBV5-1	CASSPEGGRSYEQYF	TGCGCCAGCAGCCCTGAGGGTGGTCGATCCTACGAGCAGTACTTC
NA	NA	TRBJ2-7	TRBV6-5	CASSYEWTPTYEQYF	TGTGCCAGCAGTTACGAATGGACACCTACCTACGAGCAGTACTTC
TRBD1	few	TRBJ2-7	TRBV29-1	CSVEGGQGREQYF	TGCAGCGTTGAAGGTGGACAGGGCCGCGAGCAGTACTTC
NA	few	TRBJ2-5	TRBV20-1	CSATLTRNEQYF	TGCAGTGCGACATTGACTAGGAATGAGCAGTACTTC
NA	NA	TRBJ2-1	TRBV28	CASRGKEQFF	TGTGCCAGTCGGGGCAAGGAGCAGTTCTTC
TRBD1	once	TRBJ2-5	TRBV13	CTSSQGQMRGETQYF	TGTACCAGCAGCCAGGGACAGATGAGAGGAGAGACCCAGTACTTC
NA	NA	TRBJ1-2	TRBV3-1	CASSQDGEGYGYTF	TGTGCCAGCAGCCAAGATGGGGAGGGGTATGGCTACACCTTC
NA	NA	TRBJ2-6	TRBV10-3	CAISEFGGTGANVLTF	TGTGCCATCAGTGAGTTCGGCGGGACTGGGGCCAACGTCCTGACTTTC
TRBD2	few	TRBJ2-3	TRBV7-2	CASSQLAGGPHTQYF	TGTGCCAGCAGCCAACTAGCGGGAGGGCCCCATACGCAGTATTTT
TRBD1	NA	TRBJ2-6	TRBV20-1	CSAIQGAGANVLTF	TGCAGTGCCATACAGGGGGCTGGGGCCAACGTCCTGACTTTC
NA	NA	TRBJ2-2	TRBV28	CASSEYAGELFF	TGTGCCAGTAGTGAATACGCCGGGGAGCTGTTTTTT
NA	NA	TRBJ2-1	TRBV7-2	CASSRLVYNEQFF	TGTGCCAGCAGCCGACTAGTTTACAATGAGCAGTTCTTC
NA	NA	TRBJ2-7	TRBV27	CASSFSPPGRDWFEQYF	TGTGCCAGCAGTTTCTCCCCCCCTGGGCGGGACTGGTTCGAGCAGTACTTC
NA	NA	TRBJ1-1	TRBV12-3/TRBV12-4	CASVPTVNTEAFF	TGTGCCAGCGTGCCGACGGTTAACACTGAAGCTTTCTTT
TRBD2	few	TRBJ2-7	TRBV7-2	CASSLVSSGGTYEQYF	TGTGCCAGCAGCTTAGTTAGTAGCGGGGGGACCTACGAGCAGTACTTC
TRBD2	NA	TRBJ2-3	TRBV25-1	CASSAGDSGYTQYF	TGTGCCAGCAGCGCGGGGGACTCGGGTTATACGCAGTATTTT
NA	NA	TRBJ2-7	TRBV6-2/TRBV6-3	CASSYQTGMFNYEQYF	TGTGCCAGCAGTTACCAAACAGGGATGTTTAACTACGAGCAGTACTTC
TRBD1	many	TRBJ2-3	TRBV10-2	CASSVITGADTQYF	TGCGCCAGCAGTGTGATTACAGGGGCAGATACGCAGTATTTT
NA	NA	TRBJ1-2	TRBV20-1	CSARENGRHGYTF	TGCAGTGCTAGAGAGAATGGCAGGCATGGCTACACCTTC
TRBD1	NA	TRBJ1-1	TRBV3-1	CASSQSDRDTEAFF	TGTGCCAGCAGCCAATCTGACAGGGACACTGAAGCTTTCTTT
TRBD2	few	TRBJ2-5	TRBV20-1	CSAETSGRAETQYF	TGCAGTGCTGAGACTAGCGGGAGAGCCGAGACCCAGTACTTC
NA	NA	TRBJ2-5	TRBV9	CASSGGALANEQYF	TGTGCCAGCAGCGGGGGGGCTCTAGCCAATGAGCAGTACTTC
NA	few	TRBJ2-7	TRBV5-1	CASSVMTGSYEQYF	TGCGCCAGCAGCGTAATGACTGGCTCCTACGAGCAGTACTTC
NA	NA	TRBJ1-1	TRBV5-6	CASSLKNTEAFF	TGTGCCAGCAGCTTGAAGAACACTGAAGCTTTCTTT
NA	few	TRBJ1-6	TRBV6-1	CASDTLHF	TGTGCGTCGGACACCCTCCACTTT
NA	NA	TRBJ2-3	TRBV28	CANSFRYPRADTQYF	TGTGCCAACAGTTTTCGGTACCCGAGGGCAGATACGCAGTATTTT
NA	NA	TRBJ2-7	TRBV20-1	CSARDETREQYF	TGCAGTGCTAGGGATGAGACTCGCGAGCAGTACTTC
NA	NA	TRBJ2-7	TRBV10-1	CASMHPGLDSYNEQYF	TGCGCCAGCATGCATCCAGGGCTAGACTCCTACAATGAGCAGTACTTC
NA	NA	TRBJ2-5	TRBV4-3	CASSQDDRKETQYF	TGCGCCAGCAGCCAAGACGACAGGAAAGAGACCCAGTACTTC
NA	NA	TRBJ1-1	TRBV30	CAWSSGLSGTEAFF	TGTGCCTGGAGTTCGGGACTGTCGGGCACTGAAGCTTTCTTT
TRBD2	NA	TRBJ2-5	TRBV28	CASSFGGIETQYF	TGTGCCAGCAGTTTCGGGGGGATCGAGACCCAGTACTTC
TRBD2	NA	TRBJ2-3	TRBV6-5	CASSYSPLSGGLADTQYF	TGTGCCAGCAGTTACTCGCCCTTATCGGGAGGGCTCGCAGATACGCAGTATTTT
TRBD2	many	TRBJ2-3	TRBV6-5	CASSYPSKLAGGLVTQYF	TGTGCCAGCAGTTACCCCTCGAAACTAGCGGGAGGGCTGGTTACGCAGTATTTT
NA	NA	TRBJ2-1	TRBV6-5	CASSFSPQISPHEQFF	TGTGCCAGCAGTTTCTCCCCACAGATATCTCCGCATGAGCAGTTCTTC
TRBD1	NA	TRBJ1-1	TRBV20-1	CSAPHPTGQRAFF	TGCAGTGCCCCTCATCCTACGGGACAGAGGGCTTTCTTT
NA	few	TRBJ2-7	TRBV6-2/TRBV6-3	CASRGTDEQYF	TGTGCCAGCAGAGGGACTGACGAGCAGTACTTC
NA	NA	TRBJ2-3	TRBV30	CAWSEQRTPIGNTQYF	TGTGCCTGGAGCGAACAGCGGACACCAATCGGGAATACGCAGTATTTT
NA	few	TRBJ2-1	TRBV20-1	CSARPAGRLRNEQFF	TGCAGTGCTAGACCCGCGGGACGGCTTCGCAATGAGCAGTTCTTC
NA	many	TRBJ1-2	TRBV12-3/TRBV12-4	CASTLGGNGYTF	TGTGCCAGCACCCTAGGGGGGAACGGCTACACCTTC